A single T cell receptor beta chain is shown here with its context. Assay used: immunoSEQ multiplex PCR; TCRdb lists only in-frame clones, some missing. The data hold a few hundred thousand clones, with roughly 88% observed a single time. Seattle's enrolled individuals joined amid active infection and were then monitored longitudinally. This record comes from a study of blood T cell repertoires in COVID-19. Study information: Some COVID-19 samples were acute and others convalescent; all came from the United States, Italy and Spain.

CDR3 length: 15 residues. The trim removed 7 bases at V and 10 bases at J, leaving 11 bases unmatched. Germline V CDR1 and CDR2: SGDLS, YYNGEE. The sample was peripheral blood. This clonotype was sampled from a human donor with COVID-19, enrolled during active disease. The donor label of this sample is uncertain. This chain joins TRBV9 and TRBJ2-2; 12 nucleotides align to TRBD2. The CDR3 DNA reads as TGTGCCAGCGGTCAGACTAGCGGGAGCCCGCCGGAGCTGTTTTTT. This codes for CASGQTSGSPPELFF.